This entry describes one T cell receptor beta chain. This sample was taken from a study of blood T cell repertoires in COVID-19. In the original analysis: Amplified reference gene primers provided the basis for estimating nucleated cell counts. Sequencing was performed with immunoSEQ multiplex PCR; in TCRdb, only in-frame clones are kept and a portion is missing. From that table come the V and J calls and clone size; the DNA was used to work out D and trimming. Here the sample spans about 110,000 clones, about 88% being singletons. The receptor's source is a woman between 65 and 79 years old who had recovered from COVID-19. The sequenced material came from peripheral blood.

In DNA, the CDR3 is TGTGCCAGCTCCCCAGTTCGGGATTCACCCCTCCACTTT. This sequence encodes CASSPVRDSPLHF. The chain is built from TRBV18 and TRBJ1-6; no reliable D call. Germline V lookup: CDR1 KGHSH, CDR2 LQKENI. This CDR3 region has 13 residues. Trimming took 6 bases from V and 8 from J, leaving 11 bases between them.